The text below deals with one TCR beta chain. Its antigen is as yet unknown. This sample stems from a study of cytomegalovirus exposure and HLA in healthy donors. Study-level background: Out of 300 to 500 genotyped donors, roughly 80% belonged to the Caucasian-associated ancestry cluster.

Study observations and caveats: In an earlier analysis, in under 700 donors, most V segments appeared productive either ~90% or ~30% of the time.

The study ran its PCR with 60 Vbeta and 13 Jbeta primers. Here immunoSEQ multiplex PCR was the method, and the copy in TCRdb shows in-frame clones only, minus some. Among some 88,000 clones, 55% to 85% were seen once, and the ten largest hold roughly 16%. The receptor's source is a woman aged 18-29 years in good health and CMV-seropositive. The sample comprised PBMCs.

The CDR3 sequence: CASSEVPAQGYGYTF. The CDR3 nucleotides read TGTGCCAGCAGTGAAGTTCCAGCCCAGGGCTATGGCTACACCTTC. V is TRBV6-1 and J is TRBJ1-2, with D tentatively TRBD1 (5 bases). Between the trimmed V and J ends, which lost 1 base and 4 bases, there was a span of 13 bases. The CDR3 has 15 residues. Per germline, CDR1 MNHNS and CDR2 SASEGT.